A single sample is the source of the 9 T cell receptor beta chains below, sequenced in a study of T cells in localized non-small cell lung cancer. This table comes from immunoSEQ multiplex PCR, and its TCRdb copy is limited to in-frame clones, with some not included. The sample yields under 35,000 clones, more than 75% seen once. The starting material was peripheral blood, obtained before any cancer treatment. The source is a male donor aged 60 or over with stage II squamous cell lung carcinoma.

The CDR3 region has the DNA TGTGCCAGCAGCGTAGACGTGGGATCCTACGAGCAGTACTTC. Its translation is CASSVDVGSYEQYF. The V and J genes are TRBV9 and TRBJ2-7; D is ambiguous. This CDR3 contains 14 residues. Germline V gives CDR1 SGDLS, CDR2 YYNGEE. The V end was cut by 0 bases, the J end by 1 base, with 8 bases between.

The chain carries TRBV10-3 and TRBJ2-7, with 10 positions matching TRBD2. Germline values: CDR1 ENHRY, CDR2 SYGVKD. The CDR3 contains 18 residues. Trimming took 0 bases from V and 0 from J; bases not matched to a gene: 8. The CDR3 protein is CAISESRLAGASSYEQYF. CDR3 coding DNA: TGTGCCATCAGTGAGTCACGACTAGCGGGCGCGAGCTCCTACGAGCAGTACTTC.

The chain employs TRBV7-2 and TRBJ2-1; 7 bases agree with TRBD2. Unmatched junction bases numbered 20, after V lost 5 bases and J lost 4 bases. Germline lookup yields CDR1 SGHTA and CDR2 FQGNSA. The CDR3 extends over 19 amino acids. In nucleotides, the CDR3 is TGTGCCAGCAGCCGATTAAGTACCTTAGGGAGGGGCACGTACAATGAGCAGTTCTTC. Its translation is CASSRLSTLGRGTYNEQFF.

The V gene is TRBV19, the J gene TRBJ2-5, with D hard to call. Trimming pared 3 bases from V and 2 bases from J, leaving 13 bases between. This CDR3 has 15 amino acids. The germline V gene has CDR1 LNHDA and CDR2 SQIVND (reference sequence). The CDR3 coding sequence is TGTGCCAGTAGTATTACGGCGGCACTTCAAGAGACCCAGTACTTC. Translating it yields CASSITAALQETQYF.

As concerns this clone: Likely a read error: the CDR3 ends without its conserved phenylalanine or tryptophan. Because the CDR3's place on the DNA is in doubt, the DNA is left out and the CDR3 is given as listed by TCRdb. The chain employs TRBV5-4 and TRBJ2-7; TRBD1 was called by the table and not checked on the DNA. The CDR3 adds up to 13 amino acids, both ends counted. CDR1 and CDR2 from the germline V gene are SGHNT and YYREEE (reference sequence). CDR3: CASTSGGDRVVSI.

This clone showed up just a few times. This sequence joins TRBV7-8 and TRBJ1-1, with D unclear. The CDR3 length is 13 residues. Germline lookup yields CDR1 SGHVS and CDR2 FQNEAQ. V was clipped by 3 bases and J by 10 bases, with 15 bases between them. The CDR3 reads CASSLTNTGGAFF. For the CDR3, the DNA is TGTGCCAGCAGCTTGACGAACACTGGAGGAGCTTTCTTT.

This clone has just a few counts. This sequence joins TRBV4-1 and TRBJ1-1; no reliable D call. CDR3 length: 14 amino acids. The germline V and J ends were trimmed by 2 bases and 7 bases, with 14 bases remaining between them. Germline CDR1 MGHRA, CDR2 YSYEKL. CDR3 amino acids: CASSQTDGRNEAFF. The CDR3 DNA follows: TGCGCCAGCAGCCAAACAGATGGACGTAATGAAGCTTTCTTT.

In its sample, this clone was seen once. The chain has TRBV6-1 and TRBJ1-4, with D possibly being TRBD1 (5 bases). With 3 bases removed from V and 8 bases from J, the gap between germline ends came to 13 bases. The CDR3 has 14 residues. Germline V CDR1 and CDR2: MNHNS, SASEGT. CDR3 protein: CASSDSRDFEKLFF. The CDR3 coding sequence is TGTGCCAGCAGTGACAGCCGGGACTTCGAAAAACTGTTTTTT.

The chain employs TRBV5-8 and TRBJ1-6, with D tentatively TRBD1 (5 bases). This CDR3 spans 15 amino acids. Trimming took off 0 bases at V and 9 bases at J, with 13 bases between the two ends. Germline V gives CDR1 SGHTS, CDR2 YDEGEE. The CDR3 sequence is CASSLGQGFRSPLHF. The CDR3 DNA follows: TGTGCCAGCAGCTTGGGGCAGGGATTCCGTTCACCCCTCCACTTT.